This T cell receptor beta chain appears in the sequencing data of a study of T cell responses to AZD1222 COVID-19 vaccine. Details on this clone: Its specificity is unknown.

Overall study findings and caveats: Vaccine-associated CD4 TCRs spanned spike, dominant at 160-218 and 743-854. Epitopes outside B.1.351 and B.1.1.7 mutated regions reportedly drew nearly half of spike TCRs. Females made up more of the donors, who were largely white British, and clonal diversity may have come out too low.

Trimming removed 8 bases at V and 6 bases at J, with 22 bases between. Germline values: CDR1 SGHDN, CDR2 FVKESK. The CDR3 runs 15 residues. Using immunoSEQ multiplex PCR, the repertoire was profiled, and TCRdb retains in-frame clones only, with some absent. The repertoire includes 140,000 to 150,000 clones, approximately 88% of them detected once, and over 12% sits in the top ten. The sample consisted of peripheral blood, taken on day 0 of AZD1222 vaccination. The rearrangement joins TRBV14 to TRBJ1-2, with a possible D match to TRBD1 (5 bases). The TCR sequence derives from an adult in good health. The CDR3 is CASPEGRGIVDGYTF. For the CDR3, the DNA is TGTGCCAGCCCCGAGGGGAGGGGAATAGTCGATGGCTACACCTTC.